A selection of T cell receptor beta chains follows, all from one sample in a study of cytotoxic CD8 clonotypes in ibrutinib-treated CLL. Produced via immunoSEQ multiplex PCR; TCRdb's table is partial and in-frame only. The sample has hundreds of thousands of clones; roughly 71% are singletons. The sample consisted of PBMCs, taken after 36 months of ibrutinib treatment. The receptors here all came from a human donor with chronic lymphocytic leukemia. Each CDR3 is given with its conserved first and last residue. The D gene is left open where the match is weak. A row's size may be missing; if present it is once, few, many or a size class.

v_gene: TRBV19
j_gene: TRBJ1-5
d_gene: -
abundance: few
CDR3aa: CASNVQGDSNQPQHF
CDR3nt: TGTGCCAGTAACGTACAGGGAGATAGCAATCAGCCCCAGCATTTT

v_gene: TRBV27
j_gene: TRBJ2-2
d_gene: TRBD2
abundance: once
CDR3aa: CASSLNGLVPGELFF
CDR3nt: TGTGCCAGCAGTTTAAACGGACTAGTGCCCGGGGAGCTGTTTTTT

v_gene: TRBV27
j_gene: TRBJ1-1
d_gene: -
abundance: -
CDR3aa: CASSPHPPLGHTEAFF
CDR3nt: TGTGCCAGCAGTCCACACCCCCCGTTGGGACACACTGAAGCTTTCTTT

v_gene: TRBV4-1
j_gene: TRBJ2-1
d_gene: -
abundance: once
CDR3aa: CASSLRLYNEQFF
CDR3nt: TGCGCCAGCAGCCTTAGATTGTACAATGAGCAGTTCTTC

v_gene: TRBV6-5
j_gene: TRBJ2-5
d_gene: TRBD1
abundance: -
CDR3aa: CASSYETGGQETQYF
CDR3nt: TGTGCCAGCAGTTACGAGACAGGGGGACAAGAGACCCAGTACTTC

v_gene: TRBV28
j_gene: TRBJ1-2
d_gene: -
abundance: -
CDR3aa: CASRMGRGYTF
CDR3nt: TGTGCCAGCAGAATGGGGCGAGGCTACACCTTC

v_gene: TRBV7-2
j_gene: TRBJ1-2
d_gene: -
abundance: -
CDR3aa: CASSLKEIYGYTF
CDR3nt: TGTGCCAGCAGCTTAAAGGAAATCTATGGCTACACCTTC

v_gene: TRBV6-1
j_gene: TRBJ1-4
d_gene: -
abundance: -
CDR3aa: CASRAGLGFNEKLFF
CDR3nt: TGTGCCAGCAGAGCGGGGCTAGGTTTTAATGAAAAACTGTTTTTT

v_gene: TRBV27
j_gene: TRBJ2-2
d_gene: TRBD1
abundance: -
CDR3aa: CASKDRGNTGELFF
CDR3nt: TGTGCCAGCAAGGACAGGGGTAACACCGGGGAGCTGTTTTTT

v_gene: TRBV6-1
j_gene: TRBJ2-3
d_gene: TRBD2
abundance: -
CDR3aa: CAIDGTSPNTQYF
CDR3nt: TGTGCCATCGACGGGACTAGTCCGAATACGCAGTATTTT

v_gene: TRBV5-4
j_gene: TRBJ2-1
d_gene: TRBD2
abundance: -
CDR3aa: CASSPSGPLYNEQFF
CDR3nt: TGTGCCAGCAGCCCTAGCGGGCCACTGTACAATGAGCAGTTCTTC

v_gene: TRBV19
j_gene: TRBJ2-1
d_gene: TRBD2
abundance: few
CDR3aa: CASSMPPPRASGTTYNEQFF
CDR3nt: TGTGCCAGTAGCATGCCTCCACCCCGAGCTAGCGGGACCACTTACAATGAGCAGTTCTTC

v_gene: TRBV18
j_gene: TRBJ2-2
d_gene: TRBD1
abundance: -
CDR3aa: CASSATTGGANTGELFF
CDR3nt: TGTGCCAGCTCAGCGACCACAGGGGGCGCGAACACCGGGGAGCTGTTTTTT

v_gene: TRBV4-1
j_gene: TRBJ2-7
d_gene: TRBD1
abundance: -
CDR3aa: CASSQGRDSSYEQYF
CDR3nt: TGCGCCAGCAGCCAGGGCCGGGACAGCTCCTACGAGCAGTACTTC

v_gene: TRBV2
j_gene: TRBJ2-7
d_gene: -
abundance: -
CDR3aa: CASSETGWTSYEQYF
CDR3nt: TGTGCCAGCAGTGAAACAGGCTGGACATCCTACGAGCAGTACTTC

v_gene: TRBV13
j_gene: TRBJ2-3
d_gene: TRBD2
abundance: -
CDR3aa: CASSTGLAGTDTQYF
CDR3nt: TGTGCCAGCAGCACGGGACTAGCGGGGACAGATACGCAGTATTTT

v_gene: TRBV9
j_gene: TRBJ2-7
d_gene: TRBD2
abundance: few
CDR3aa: CASSPRMGGEQYF
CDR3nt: TGTGCCAGCAGCCCCCGGATGGGGGGGGAGCAGTACTTC

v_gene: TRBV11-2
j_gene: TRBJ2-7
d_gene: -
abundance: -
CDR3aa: CASRRGVGQYF
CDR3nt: TGTGCCAGCAGAAGGGGGGTCGGGCAGTACTTC

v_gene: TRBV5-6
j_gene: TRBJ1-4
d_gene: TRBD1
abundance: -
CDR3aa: CASSFGTGVNEKLFF
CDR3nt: TGTGCCAGCAGCTTCGGGACAGGAGTTAATGAAAAACTGTTTTTT

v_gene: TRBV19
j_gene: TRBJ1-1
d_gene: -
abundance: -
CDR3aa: CATRLRNTEAFF
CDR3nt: TGTGCCACCCGACTCCGGAACACTGAAGCTTTCTTT

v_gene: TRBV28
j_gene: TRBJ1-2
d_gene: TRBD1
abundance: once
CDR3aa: CASSPQGQGYGYTF
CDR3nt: TGTGCCAGCAGTCCGCAGGGACAGGGGTATGGCTACACCTTC

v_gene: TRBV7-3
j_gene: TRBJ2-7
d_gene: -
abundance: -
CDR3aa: CASSFSLWDEQYF
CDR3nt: TGTGCCAGCAGCTTTAGCCTGTGGGACGAGCAGTACTTC

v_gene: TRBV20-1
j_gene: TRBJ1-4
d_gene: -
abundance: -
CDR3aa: CSADEGRKLFF
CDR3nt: TGCAGTGCCGACGAGGGGAGAAAACTGTTTTTT